The 22 T cell receptor beta chains given below trace back to one sample, sequenced in a study of blood T cell repertoires in COVID-19. The repertoire was sequenced with immunoSEQ multiplex PCR; TCRdb's copy has only in-frame clones and lacks some. In the table there are 250,000 or so clones, over 80% of which are singletons. Specimen: peripheral blood. The receptors originated from a woman aged 35 to 49 who had recovered from COVID-19.

The J gene is TRBJ2-7, the V gene TRBV7-9, with 10 bases matching TRBD2. Trimming took 4 bases from V and 0 from J; bases not matched to a gene: 15. In germline, CDR1 is SEHNR, CDR2 FQNEAQ (reference sequence). The CDR3 contains 19 residues. The CDR3 region is CASSSFWSSGGGSSYEQYF. The CDR3 DNA sequence: TGTGCCAGCAGCTCGTTCTGGTCTAGCGGGGGTGGAAGCTCCTACGAGCAGTACTTC.

The chain recombines TRBV6-2 or TRBV6-3 with TRBJ1-1, with 7 positions matching TRBD1. From germline, CDR1 is MNHEY and CDR2 SVGEGT. Trimming removed 5 bases from V and 1 base from J; junction bases left unmatched: 7. There are 15 residues in the CDR3. DNA for the CDR3: TGTGCCAGCAGTCCCCACTACAGGGGGAACACTGAAGCTTTCTTT. Its protein product is CASSPHYRGNTEAFF.

The V gene is TRBV4-1, the J gene TRBJ2-5; 8 bases are a match to TRBD2. Germline lookup yields CDR1 MGHRA and CDR2 YSYEKL. V lost 0 bases to trimming and J lost 2 bases; unmatched junction nucleotides: 5. This CDR3 has 16 amino acids. CDR3 amino acids: CASSQERGGRQETQYF. In DNA, the CDR3 is TGCGCCAGCAGCCAAGAACGGGGGGGCAGACAAGAGACCCAGTACTTC.

This chain uses TRBV9 with TRBJ2-5; D is unresolved. The CDR3 contains 12 residues. Germline loops: CDR1 SGDLS, CDR2 YYNGEE. The V end was cut by 5 bases, the J end by 4 bases, with 9 bases between. For the CDR3, the DNA is TGTGCCAGCAGTAGCTTGGGAGAGACCCAGTACTTC. It codes for CASSSLGETQYF. The complete variable domain, with remaining parts taken from reference TRBV9 and TRBJ2-5, reads DSGVTQTPKHLITATGQRVTLRCSPRSGDLSVYWYQQSLDQGLQFLIQYYNGEERAKGNILERFSAQQFPDLHSELNLSSLELGDSALYFCASSSLGETQYFGPGTRLLVL.

This clone was observed a single time. The rearrangement links TRBV4-1 to TRBJ1-4; 9 bases align to TRBD1. This CDR3 region has 15 residues. V shed 0 bases, J shed 10 bases, and the junction held 6 bases outside the gene matches. The germline V gene has CDR1 MGHRA and CDR2 YSYEKL. CDR3 in amino acids: CASSQDGTGSGKLFF. The CDR3 DNA reads TGCGCCAGCAGCCAAGATGGGACAGGGAGTGGAAAACTGTTTTTT.

V usage is TRBV12-3 or TRBV12-4 and J usage is TRBJ2-7; 7 bases line up with TRBD1. The V gene end was trimmed by 4 bases and the J gene end by 1 base; junction bases not matched to a gene: 1. CDR3 length: 13 amino acids. This CDR3 reads CASSYRGSYEQYF. The CDR3 DNA sequence: TGTGCCAGCAGTTACAGGGGATCCTACGAGCAGTACTTC.

The chain recombines TRBV30 with TRBJ2-5; possibly TRBD2 for D (6 bases). CDR1 is GTSNPN, CDR2 SVGIG, per germline (reference sequence). V lost 7 bases and J lost 2, with 17 bases in between. CDR3 length: 14 amino acids. This chain's CDR3 is CALLDGTGQETQYF. In DNA, the CDR3 is TGTGCCTTACTCGATGGGACTGGGCAAGAGACCCAGTACTTC.

The chain joins TRBV6-1 to TRBJ2-1, with a tentative D call TRBD1 (5 bases). Germline CDR1 reads MNHNS; CDR2 reads SASEGT. Trimming took 3 bases from V and 5 from J, leaving 5 bases between them. This CDR3 region has 12 residues. The CDR3 DNA follows: TGTGCCAGCAGTGAGGGGCACAATGAGCAGTTCTTC. Its protein is CASSEGHNEQFF.

The V call is TRBV28, the J call TRBJ2-5; D uncertain. The CDR3 spans 15 residues. V lost 2 bases and J 5 bases, leaving 15 bases between the germline ends. CDR1 is MDHEN and CDR2 is SYDVKM in the germline V gene. The CDR3 DNA sequence: TGTGCCAGCAGTTTACGTCCAGATGTTGTGGAGACCCAGTACTTC. It is translated as CASSLRPDVVETQYF.

The V and J genes are TRBV2 and TRBJ1-2; a possible D gene is TRBD1 (5 bases). Germline V CDR1 and CDR2: SNHLY, FYNNEI. The CDR3 loop spans 12 amino acids. The V and J ends lost 6 bases and 6 bases respectively, with 11 bases between them. Written as DNA, the CDR3 is TGTGCCAGCAGGACGGCAGGGAATGGCTACACCTTC. The encoded protein is CASRTAGNGYTF.

This chain links TRBV18 with TRBJ2-4; D not certain. Between the trimmed V and J ends, which lost 6 bases and 4 bases, there was a span of 13 bases. Looked up from germline, CDR1 is KGHSH and CDR2 is LQKENI. There are 14 residues in the CDR3. The DNA of the CDR3 is TGTGCCAGCTCTAGGATAGTGGAGAAAAACATTCAGTACTTC. This sequence encodes CASSRIVEKNIQYF.

The rearrangement links TRBV28 to TRBJ2-3; 10 bases line up with TRBD2. Losses at the gene ends were 4 bases for V and 0 bases for J; bases not matched to a gene: 10. The length of the CDR3 is 18 residues. The germline V gene has CDR1 MDHEN and CDR2 SYDVKM. CDR3 residues: CASSSPGSGGPSTDTQYF. The CDR3, as DNA: TGTGCCAGCAGTTCCCCGGGTAGCGGGGGGCCCAGCACAGATACGCAGTATTTT. The full variable domain, its missing parts supplied by reference TRBV28 and TRBJ2-3, is DVKVTQSSRYLVKRTGEKVFLECVQDMDHENMFWYRQDPGLGLRLIYFSYDVKMKEKGDIPEGYSVSREKKERFSLILESASTNQTSMYLCASSSPGSGGPSTDTQYFGPGTRLTVL.

This sequence joins TRBV28 and TRBJ2-4; 7 bases line up with TRBD1. The length of the CDR3 is 17 residues. Germline V gives CDR1 MDHEN, CDR2 SYDVKM. The junction had 11 bases not matched to a gene; V was cut back by 5 bases and J by 1 base. CDR3 protein: CASSPGQSPGAKNIQYF. The DNA of the CDR3 is TGTGCCAGCAGTCCGGGACAGTCCCCAGGCGCCAAAAACATTCAGTACTTC. The full variable domain, completed using reference TRBV28 and TRBJ2-4, is DVKVTQSSRYLVKRTGEKVFLECVQDMDHENMFWYRQDPGLGLRLIYFSYDVKMKEKGDIPEGYSVSREKKERFSLILESASTNQTSMYLCASSPGQSPGAKNIQYFGAGTRLSVL.

The chain combines TRBV3-1 (or the pseudogene TRBV3-2) with TRBJ2-5, with 8 bases identical to TRBD1. The CDR3 loop spans 16 amino acids. V gave up 6 bases and J gave up 5 bases; unmatched junction bases: 14. From germline, CDR1 is LGHDT and CDR2 YNNKEL (reference sequence). In DNA form, the CDR3 reads TGTGCCAGCAGACCTACGACAGGGGCCCCAGGGGAGACCCAGTACTTC. It encodes CASRPTTGAPGETQYF.

The CDR3 nucleotides read TGTGCCAGCAGTGAAGGAGACAGGGGTAATCAGTACTTC. Its translation is CASSEGDRGNQYF. The chain employs TRBV2 and TRBJ2-7; 8 nucleotides match TRBD1. Germline values: CDR1 SNHLY, CDR2 FYNNEI. Trimming took 1 base from V and 10 from J; bases not matched to a gene: 6. The CDR3 has 13 residues.

The chain uses TRBV7-9 and TRBJ2-7; 7 bases align to TRBD1. Germline V gene lookup returns CDR1 SEHNR and CDR2 FQNEAQ (reference sequence). CDR3 size: 14 residues. Trimming cost V 1 base and J 5 bases; bases outside gene matches: 5. In nucleotides, the CDR3 is TGTGCCAGCAGCTTAGGGGACAGAATCCACGAGCAGTACTTC. It is translated as CASSLGDRIHEQYF.

This clone appeared a single time. The chain couples TRBV5-4 to TRBJ2-7; 7 positions match TRBD2. The CDR3 is made up of 14 amino acids. CDR1 and CDR2 (germline): SGHNT, YYREEE (reference sequence). With 4 bases clipped from V and 7 bases from J, the junction kept 11 bases outside the gene matches. In DNA, the CDR3 is TGTGCCAGCAGCCCCGGGACTAATAAAGAAGAGCAGTACTTC. Its protein is CASSPGTNKEEQYF.

The chain joins TRBV7-6 to TRBJ1-1; TRBD1 matches at 7 bases. This CDR3 spans 15 amino acids. The V gene's germline CDR1 is SGHVS and CDR2 FNYEAQ. V shed 1 base, J shed 3 bases, and the junction held 5 bases outside the gene matches. The chain's CDR3 is CASSLVPGGYTEAFF. CDR3 DNA sequence: TGTGCCAGCAGCTTAGTACCAGGGGGGTACACTGAAGCTTTCTTT.

The chain has TRBV18 and TRBJ1-2, with a tentative D call TRBD1 (6 bases). The V end was cut by 0 bases, the J end by 0 bases, with 11 bases between. The CDR3 totals 16 residues. CDR1 KGHSH and CDR2 LQKENI come from the germline V gene. The CDR3 reads CASSPPGRGPNYGYTF. The CDR3 nucleotides read TGTGCCAGCTCACCACCCGGCAGGGGTCCTAACTATGGCTACACCTTC. Full variable domain (missing parts from reference TRBV18 and TRBJ1-2): NAGVMQNPRHLVRRRGQEARLRCSPMKGHSHVYWYRQLPEEGLKFMVYLQKENIIDESGMPKERFSAEFPKEGPSILRIQQVVRGDSAAYFCASSPPGRGPNYGYTFGSGTRLTVV.

The chain has TRBV28 and TRBJ1-2; TRBD1 matches 7 bases. After removal of 6 bases from V and 8 bases from J, the junction contained 6 bases not matched to a gene. This CDR3 comprises 12 residues. Per the germline V gene, CDR1 is MDHEN and CDR2 is SYDVKM. The CDR3 reads CASRKTGMGYTF. CDR3 bases: TGTGCCAGCAGAAAGACAGGGATGGGCTACACCTTC.

The count of this clone is one. The chain is built from TRBV18 and TRBJ2-3, with 9 bases lining up with TRBD1. Germline V gene sequence: CDR1 KGHSH, CDR2 LQKENI. The CDR3 length is 16 residues. V was pared by 6 bases and J by 1 base, with 8 bases of the junction left unmatched. CDR3 coding DNA: TGTGCCAGCTCGAGACAGGGGGTCGCTGGCACAGATACGCAGTATTTT. Translated: CASSRQGVAGTDTQYF.

This sequence joins TRBV5-4 and TRBJ2-3; 8 bases are shared with TRBD2. Trimming cost V 0 bases and J 1 base; bases outside gene matches: 1. CDR1 is SGHNT and CDR2 is YYREEE in the germline V gene (reference sequence). This CDR3 spans 15 amino acids. CDR3 loop: CASSLDGGGTDTQYF. CDR3 nucleotides: TGTGCCAGCAGCTTGGACGGGGGGGGCACAGATACGCAGTATTTT.